This TCR beta chain was documented in a study of blood T cell repertoires in COVID-19. Whole-study context: The origin of the acute and convalescent COVID-19 samples was the United States, Italy and Spain. PBMCs, B-cell-depleted T cells, or T cells were the source of the cDNA or gDNA that made up the material.

In the original analysis: Researchers report that nucleated cell counts were estimated from reference gene primer amplification. Method: immunoSEQ multiplex PCR; TCRdb's copy keeps in-frame clones and lacks some. D and trimming were read from the DNA, whereas the V and J calls and clone size are those reported in that table. The table shows approximately 160,000 clones, with 80% to 90% occurring only once. This CDR3 region has 12 residues. The V end lost 7 bases, the J end lost 2 bases, and 9 bases lay between the germline ends. Sequences were obtained from peripheral blood. This TCR was recovered from a woman in her 50s in a cohort sampled during active or convalescent COVID-19. The genes are TRBV12-3 or TRBV12-4 and TRBJ2-7; D perhaps matches TRBD2 (6 bases). The CDR3 sequence is CASTRGTYEQYF. CDR3 sequence (DNA): TGTGCCAGCACCCGGGGGACCTACGAGCAGTACTTC.